The present entry profiles one T cell receptor beta chain with its context. Its antigen is still unknown. PCR employed 60 Vbeta and 13 Jbeta primers. Clones were sequenced by immunoSEQ multiplex PCR, and TCRdb holds only the in-frame ones, with some missing. The data hold about 110,000 clones, with around two thirds observed a single time. The data originate from a study of cytomegalovirus exposure and HLA in healthy donors. For the study at large: A previous analysis identified 100 million to 120 million unique TCR beta sequences derived from some 170 million T cells. Study findings and constraints: 150 to 200 TCR beta chains were listed as cytomegalovirus-associated. What a later analysis showed was that several of the most significant clusters appeared linked to common viral pathogens. Diagnosis of cytomegalovirus status made by the classifier reportedly showed high specificity and sensitivity.

The CDR3 has 14 residues. Trimming left V 5 bases short and J 0 bases short, with 6 bases between. Germline lookup yields CDR1 SGDLS and CDR2 YYNGEE. The chain carries TRBV9 and TRBJ2-6, with D maybe TRBD1 (5 bases). Sequenced input: PBMCs. This clonotype was obtained from a man between 25 and 39 years old in good health and CMV-seropositive. Here the CDR3 DNA reads TGTGCCAGCAGACAGGACTCTGGGGCCAACGTCCTGACTTTC. Translation gives CASRQDSGANVLTF.